The 12 T cell receptor beta chains given below trace back to one sample, sequenced in a study of blood T cell repertoires in COVID-19 (dated by TCRdb to between 2020 and 2021). Libraries were constructed by the immunoSEQ multiplex PCR assay. The table was pulled from immuneACCESS by TCRdb, which kept in-frame rearrangements only. Such tables lose some clones; where checked, under half of the loss comes from unresolved V genes, and the rest has no known cause. This sample comprises 20,000 to 25,000 clones, 80% to 85% of them detected only once. The leading ten clones occupy roughly 3.2% of the sample. Sequencing was performed on peripheral blood. These TCRs come from a man aged 35-49 years with acute or convalescent COVID-19.

This chain uses TRBV11-2 with TRBJ2-2; 8 bases agree with TRBD1. Trimming took 2 bases from V and 1 from J; bases not matched to a gene: 9. Germline CDR1 and CDR2: SGHAT and FQNNGV. The CDR3 loop spans 18 amino acids. Here the CDR3 DNA reads TGTGCCAGCAGCTTATTTTTCCTACAGGGGGAGAACACCGGGGAGCTGTTTTTT. Residues: CASSLFFLQGENTGELFF.

This clone has more than one count but fewer than ten. The gene calls are TRBV3-1 (or the pseudogene TRBV3-2) and TRBJ2-7, with a weak D call TRBD1 (6 bases). Trimming removed 2 bases from V and 2 bases from J, with 10 bases in between. This CDR3 contains 14 residues. Per the germline V gene, CDR1 is LGHDT and CDR2 is YNNKEL (reference sequence). The CDR3 region has the DNA TGTGCCAGCAGCCAAACAGGGATCCCCTACGAGCAGTACTTC. Translated: CASSQTGIPYEQYF.

DNA for the CDR3: TGTGCCAGCAGCCCCGGGACTAGCGGGTCCGGGGAGCTGTTTTTT. Translation: CASSPGTSGSGELFF. The chain combines TRBV4-2 with TRBJ2-2; 12 nucleotides match TRBD2. Losses at the gene ends were 4 bases for V and 6 bases for J; bases not matched to a gene: 3. Germline V CDR1 and CDR2: LGHNA, YNFKEQ. The CDR3 has 15 amino acids.

This rearrangement joins TRBV30 to TRBJ1-6, with D unresolved. Trimming pared 1 base from V and 11 bases from J, leaving 15 bases between. Germline CDR1 reads GTSNPN; CDR2 reads SVGIG (reference sequence). This CDR3 region has 14 residues. The CDR3: CAWSGDLARAPLHF. Written as DNA, the CDR3 is TGTGCCTGGAGTGGCGATTTGGCGAGGGCACCCCTCCACTTT.

The rearrangement uses TRBV5-1 and TRBJ2-1; D may be TRBD1 (5 bases). V lost 4 bases and J lost 6, with 14 bases in between. Germline V CDR1 and CDR2: SGHRS, YFSETQ. This CDR3 is built from 14 residues. This CDR3 is CASSRDSWSNEQFF. In DNA, the CDR3 is TGCGCCAGCAGCCGCGACAGCTGGTCCAATGAGCAGTTCTTC.

The rearrangement uses TRBV19 and TRBJ2-7, with unresolved D. The V end was cut by 2 bases, the J end by 1 base, with 6 bases between. CDR1 is LNHDA, CDR2 SQIVND, per germline (reference sequence). The CDR3 covers 13 residues. The CDR3 is CASSIQVSYEQYF. CDR3 in DNA: TGTGCCAGTAGTATACAGGTATCCTACGAGCAGTACTTC. The full variable domain, with the rest looked up from reference TRBV19 and TRBJ2-7, is DGGITQSPKYLFRKEGQNVTLSCEQNLNHDAMYWYRQDPGQGLRLIYYSQIVNDFQKGDIAEGYSVSREKKESFPLTVTSAQKNPTAFYLCASSIQVSYEQYFGPGTRLTVT.

The rearrangement uses TRBV7-6 and TRBJ2-7, with D perhaps matching TRBD1 (6 bases). The ends were cut back, 5 bases at V and 6 bases at J, with 17 bases in the middle. The length of the CDR3 is 14 residues. CDR1 is SGHVS and CDR2 is FNYEAQ in the germline V gene. DNA for the CDR3: TGTGCCAGCAGCCCGGGACAAACTAGGCGCGAGCAGTACTTC. Translated: CASSPGQTRREQYF.

The chain uses TRBV3-1 (or the pseudogene TRBV3-2) and TRBJ2-7; possibly TRBD2 for D (5 bases). The V end was cut by 0 bases, the J end by 1 base, with 13 bases between. Germline V gene data show CDR1 as LGHDT and CDR2 as YNNKEL (reference sequence). CDR3 length equals 16 residues. As DNA, the CDR3 is TGTGCCAGCAGCCAAGAATCGGGAACCCTATCCTACGAGCAGTACTTC. Its protein product is CASSQESGTLSYEQYF.

The rearrangement uses TRBV19 and TRBJ2-7; weak D call: TRBD2 (7 bases). Germline V gene lookup returns CDR1 LNHDA and CDR2 SQIVND (reference sequence). The V and J ends lost 4 bases and 0 bases respectively, with 16 bases between them. This CDR3 is 16 amino acids long. CDR3 amino acids: CASSRGGLGLSYEQYF. The DNA of the CDR3 is TGTGCCAGTAGTAGGGGGGGGCTAGGCCTCTCCTACGAGCAGTACTTC.

V gene TRBV5-6 combines with J gene TRBJ1-5; the D is unclear. CDR3 length equals 15 residues. Trimming took off 1 base at V and 4 bases at J, with 12 bases between the two ends. Looked up from germline, CDR1 is SGHDT and CDR2 is YYEEEE. The CDR3 loop is CASSLYAYPNQPQHF. The CDR3 DNA is TGTGCCAGCAGCTTGTACGCCTACCCTAATCAGCCCCAGCATTTT.

The rearrangement uses TRBV18 and TRBJ1-2; 11 bases map to TRBD1. The CDR3 is made up of 17 amino acids. Germline-derived CDR1 and CDR2 are KGHSH and LQKENI. Losses at the gene ends were 2 bases for V and 7 bases for J; bases not matched to a gene: 12. The CDR3 protein is CASSPRGGGQGAAGYTF. In DNA form, the CDR3 reads TGTGCCAGCTCACCAAGGGGTGGAGGACAGGGGGCAGCTGGCTACACCTTC.

V and J are TRBV6-5 and TRBJ1-5, with D possibly being TRBD1 (6 bases). The V end was cut by 8 bases, the J end by 5 bases, with 13 bases between. The germline V gene has CDR1 MNHEY and CDR2 SVGAGI. The CDR3 extends over 13 amino acids. This CDR3 is CASAAGDDQPQHF. The CDR3 region has the DNA TGTGCCAGCGCAGCAGGGGACGATCAGCCCCAGCATTTT.